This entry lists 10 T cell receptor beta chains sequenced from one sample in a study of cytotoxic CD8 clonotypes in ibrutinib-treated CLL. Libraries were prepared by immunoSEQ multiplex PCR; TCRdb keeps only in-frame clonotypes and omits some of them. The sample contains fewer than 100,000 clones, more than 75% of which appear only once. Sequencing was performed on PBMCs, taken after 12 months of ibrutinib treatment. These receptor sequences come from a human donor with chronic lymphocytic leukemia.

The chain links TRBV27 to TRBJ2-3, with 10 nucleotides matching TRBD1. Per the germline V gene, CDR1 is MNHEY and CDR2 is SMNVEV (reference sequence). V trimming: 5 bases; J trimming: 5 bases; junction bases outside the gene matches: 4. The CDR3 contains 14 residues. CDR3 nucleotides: TGTGCCAGCAGTATATGGACAGGGGGAGATACGCAGTATTTT. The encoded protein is CASSIWTGGDTQYF.

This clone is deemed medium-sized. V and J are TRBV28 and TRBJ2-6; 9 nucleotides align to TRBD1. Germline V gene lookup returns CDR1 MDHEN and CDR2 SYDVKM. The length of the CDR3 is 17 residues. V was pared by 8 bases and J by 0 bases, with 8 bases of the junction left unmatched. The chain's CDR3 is CASALGTGLSGANVLTF. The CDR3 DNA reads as TGTGCCAGCGCCCTCGGGACAGGGCTCTCTGGGGCCAACGTCCTGACTTTC.

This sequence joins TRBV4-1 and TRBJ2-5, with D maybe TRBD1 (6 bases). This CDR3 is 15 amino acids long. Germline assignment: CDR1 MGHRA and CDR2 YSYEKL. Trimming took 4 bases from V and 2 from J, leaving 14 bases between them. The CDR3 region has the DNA TGCGCCAGCAGCCCGAACAGGGCAGTGCAAGAGACCCAGTACTTC. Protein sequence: CASSPNRAVQETQYF.

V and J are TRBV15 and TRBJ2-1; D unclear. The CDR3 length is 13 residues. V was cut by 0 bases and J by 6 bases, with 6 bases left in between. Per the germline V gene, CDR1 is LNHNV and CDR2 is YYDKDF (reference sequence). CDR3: CATSRDVPNEQFF. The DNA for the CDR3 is TGTGCCACCAGCAGAGATGTCCCCAATGAGCAGTTCTTC.

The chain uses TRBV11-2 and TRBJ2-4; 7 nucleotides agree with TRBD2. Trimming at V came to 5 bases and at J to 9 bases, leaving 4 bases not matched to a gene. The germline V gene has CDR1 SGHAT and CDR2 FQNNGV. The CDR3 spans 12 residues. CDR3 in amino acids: CASSPREGIQYF. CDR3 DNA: TGTGCCAGCAGCCCCAGGGAGGGCATTCAGTACTTC.

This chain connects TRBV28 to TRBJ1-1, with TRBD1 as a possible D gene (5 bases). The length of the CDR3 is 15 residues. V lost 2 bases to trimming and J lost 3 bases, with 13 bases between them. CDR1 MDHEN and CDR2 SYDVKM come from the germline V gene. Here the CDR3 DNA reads TGTGCCAGCAGTTTAGTCGGGGGTTGGGACACTGAAGCTTTCTTT. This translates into CASSLVGGWDTEAFF.

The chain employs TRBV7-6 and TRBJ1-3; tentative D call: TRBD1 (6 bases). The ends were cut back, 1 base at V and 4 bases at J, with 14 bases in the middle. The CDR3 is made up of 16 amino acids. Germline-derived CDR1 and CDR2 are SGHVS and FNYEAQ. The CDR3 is CASSLGSGASGNTIYF. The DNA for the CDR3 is TGTGCCAGCAGCTTAGGATCAGGGGCCTCCGGAAACACCATATATTTT.

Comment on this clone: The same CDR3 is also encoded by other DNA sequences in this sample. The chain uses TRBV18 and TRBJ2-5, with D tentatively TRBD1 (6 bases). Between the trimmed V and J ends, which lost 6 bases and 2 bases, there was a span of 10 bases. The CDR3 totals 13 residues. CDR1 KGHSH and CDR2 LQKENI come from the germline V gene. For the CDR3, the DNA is TGTGCCAGCTCCCGGGACACACAAGAGACCCAGTACTTC. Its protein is CASSRDTQETQYF.

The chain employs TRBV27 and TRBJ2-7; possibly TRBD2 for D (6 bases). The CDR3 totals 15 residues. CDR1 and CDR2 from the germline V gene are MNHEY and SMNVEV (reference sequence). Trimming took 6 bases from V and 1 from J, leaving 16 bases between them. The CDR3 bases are TGTGCCAGCAGCTCCCTTTCCAGCGGGTCCTACGAGCAGTACTTC. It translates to CASSSLSSGSYEQYF.

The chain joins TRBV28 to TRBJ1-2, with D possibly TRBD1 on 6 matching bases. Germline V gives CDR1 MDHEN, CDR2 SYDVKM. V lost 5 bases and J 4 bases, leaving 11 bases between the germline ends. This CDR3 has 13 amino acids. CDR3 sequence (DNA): TGTGCCAGCAGTGGCCAGGGGTCCTATGGCTACACCTTC. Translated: CASSGQGSYGYTF.